Included here is one T cell receptor (beta chain) sequence, with context. What it binds is unknown. This entry belongs to a study of cytomegalovirus exposure and HLA in healthy donors. Broader study findings: As was reported, the HLA-A and HLA-B alleles of most subjects were accurately predicted from TCR beta sequences. A later analysis by the authors found several of the most significant clusters apparently linked to common viral pathogens. In a later analysis, specific HLA alleles were associated with 15,000 to 20,000 TCR beta sequences at a 0.05 false discovery rate. An ancestry cluster, one associated with Asian ancestry, reportedly showed fewer N-insertions than the roughly 700-donor mean in a later analysis.

PCR was performed using 60 Vbeta and 13 Jbeta primers. TCRdb's copy holds only in-frame clones and misses some; the assay was immunoSEQ multiplex PCR. Of 150,000 to 200,000 clones listed, about 85% are singletons. Per germline, CDR1 SEHNR and CDR2 FQNEAQ (reference sequence). The CDR3 loop spans 14 amino acids. Between the trimmed V and J ends, which lost 5 bases and 4 bases, there was a span of 12 bases. The origin of this receptor is a woman aged 45-59 years in good health and CMV-seronegative. The V and J genes are TRBV7-9 and TRBJ2-1; possible D gene TRBD2, 5 bases. The sample consisted of PBMCs. The CDR3 DNA reads TGTGCCAGCAGCCTCGGACGGGATTACAATGAGCAGTTCTTC. Amino acids: CASSLGRDYNEQFF.